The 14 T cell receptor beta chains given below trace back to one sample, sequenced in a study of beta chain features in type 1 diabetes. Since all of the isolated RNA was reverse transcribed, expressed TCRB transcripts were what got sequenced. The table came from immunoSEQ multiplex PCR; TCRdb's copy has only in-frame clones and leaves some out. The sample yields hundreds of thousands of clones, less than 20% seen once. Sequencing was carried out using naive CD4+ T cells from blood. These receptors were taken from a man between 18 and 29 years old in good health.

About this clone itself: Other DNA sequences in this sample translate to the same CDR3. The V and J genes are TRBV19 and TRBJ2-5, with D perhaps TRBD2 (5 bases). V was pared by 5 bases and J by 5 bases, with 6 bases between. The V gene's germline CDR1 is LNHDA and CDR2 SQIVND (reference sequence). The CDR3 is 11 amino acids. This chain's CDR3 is CASSAGETQYF. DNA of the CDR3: TGTGCCAGTAGTGCGGGTGAGACCCAGTACTTC. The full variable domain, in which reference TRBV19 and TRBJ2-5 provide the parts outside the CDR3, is DGGITQSPKYLFRKEGQNVTLSCEQNLNHDAMYWYRQDPGQGLRLIYYSQIVNDFQKGDIAEGYSVSREKKESFPLTVTSAQKNPTAFYLCASSAGETQYFGPGTRLLVL.

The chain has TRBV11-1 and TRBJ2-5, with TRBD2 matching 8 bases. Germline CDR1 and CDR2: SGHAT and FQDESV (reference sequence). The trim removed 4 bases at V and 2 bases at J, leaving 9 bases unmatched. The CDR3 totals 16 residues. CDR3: CASSSRVAGPQETQYF. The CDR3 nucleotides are TGTGCCAGCAGCTCCCGGGTAGCGGGGCCTCAAGAGACCCAGTACTTC.

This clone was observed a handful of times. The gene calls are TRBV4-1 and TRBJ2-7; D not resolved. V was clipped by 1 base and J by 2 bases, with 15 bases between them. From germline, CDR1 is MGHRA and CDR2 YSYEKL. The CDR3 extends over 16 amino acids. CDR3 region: CASSQVTGQTAYEQYF. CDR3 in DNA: TGCGCCAGCAGCCAAGTAACCGGGCAGACGGCCTACGAGCAGTACTTC.

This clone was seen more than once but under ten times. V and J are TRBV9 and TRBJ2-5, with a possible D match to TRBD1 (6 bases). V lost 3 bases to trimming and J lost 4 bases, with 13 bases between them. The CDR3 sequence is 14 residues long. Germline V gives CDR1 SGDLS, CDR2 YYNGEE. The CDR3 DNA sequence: TGTGCCAGCAGCGCCCGACAGGCCACAGAGACCCAGTACTTC. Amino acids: CASSARQATETQYF.

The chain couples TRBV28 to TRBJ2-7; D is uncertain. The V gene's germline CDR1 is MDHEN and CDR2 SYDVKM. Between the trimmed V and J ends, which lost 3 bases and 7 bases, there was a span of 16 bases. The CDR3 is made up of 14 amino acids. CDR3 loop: CASSFPSLLTEQYF. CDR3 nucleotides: TGTGCCAGCAGTTTTCCCTCGCTTCTAACGGAGCAGTACTTC.

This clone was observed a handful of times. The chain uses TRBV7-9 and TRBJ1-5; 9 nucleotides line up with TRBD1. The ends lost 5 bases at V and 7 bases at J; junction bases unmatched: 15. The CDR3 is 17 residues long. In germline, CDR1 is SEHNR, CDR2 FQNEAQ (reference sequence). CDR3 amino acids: CASSHYGARQGEQPQHF. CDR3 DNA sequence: TGTGCCAGCAGCCATTACGGGGCTCGACAGGGGGAGCAGCCCCAGCATTTT.

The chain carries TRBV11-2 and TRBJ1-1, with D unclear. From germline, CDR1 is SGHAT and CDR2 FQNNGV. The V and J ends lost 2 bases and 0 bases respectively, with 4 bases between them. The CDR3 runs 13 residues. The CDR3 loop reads CASSLLVNTEAFF. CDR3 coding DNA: TGTGCCAGCAGCTTATTGGTGAACACTGAAGCTTTCTTT.

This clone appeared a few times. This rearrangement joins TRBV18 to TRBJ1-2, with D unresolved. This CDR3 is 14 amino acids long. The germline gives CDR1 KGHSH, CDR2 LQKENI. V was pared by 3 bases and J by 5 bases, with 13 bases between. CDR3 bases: TGTGCCAGCTCACCCCAGAGACAAGATTATGGCTACACCTTC. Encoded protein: CASSPQRQDYGYTF.

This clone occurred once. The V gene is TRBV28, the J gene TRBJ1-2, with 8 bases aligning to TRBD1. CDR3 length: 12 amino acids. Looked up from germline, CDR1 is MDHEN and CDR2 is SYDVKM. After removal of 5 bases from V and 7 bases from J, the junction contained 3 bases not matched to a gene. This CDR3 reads CASSGQGFGYTF. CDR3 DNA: TGTGCCAGCAGTGGACAGGGTTTTGGCTACACCTTC.

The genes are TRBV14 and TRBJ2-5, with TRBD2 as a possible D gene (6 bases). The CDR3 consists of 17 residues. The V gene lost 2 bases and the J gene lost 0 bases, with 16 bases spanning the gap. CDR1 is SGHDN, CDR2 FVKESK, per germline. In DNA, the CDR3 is TGTGCCAGCAGCCAACCTAACCGGCGGGGCTACCAAGAGACCCAGTACTTC. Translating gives CASSQPNRRGYQETQYF.

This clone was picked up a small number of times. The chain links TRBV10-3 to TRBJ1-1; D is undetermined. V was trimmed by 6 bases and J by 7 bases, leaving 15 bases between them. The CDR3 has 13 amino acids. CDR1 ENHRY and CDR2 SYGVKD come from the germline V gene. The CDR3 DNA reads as TGTGCCATCAGCCAGGAGGGAACTCGTGAAGCTTTCTTT. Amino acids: CAISQEGTREAFF.

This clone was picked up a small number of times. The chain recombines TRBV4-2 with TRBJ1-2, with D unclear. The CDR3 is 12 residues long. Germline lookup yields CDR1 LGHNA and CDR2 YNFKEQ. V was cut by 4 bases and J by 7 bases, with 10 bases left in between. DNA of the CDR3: TGTGCCAGCAGCCCCTACGGGTCTGGCTACACCTTC. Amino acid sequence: CASSPYGSGYTF.

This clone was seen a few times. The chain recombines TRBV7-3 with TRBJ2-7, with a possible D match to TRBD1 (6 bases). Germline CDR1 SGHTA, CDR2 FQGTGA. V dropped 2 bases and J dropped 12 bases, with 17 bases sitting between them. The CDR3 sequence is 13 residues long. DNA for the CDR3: TGTGCCAGCAGCTTACCCGGGACCGACAGGTGGTACTTC. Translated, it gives CASSLPGTDRWYF.

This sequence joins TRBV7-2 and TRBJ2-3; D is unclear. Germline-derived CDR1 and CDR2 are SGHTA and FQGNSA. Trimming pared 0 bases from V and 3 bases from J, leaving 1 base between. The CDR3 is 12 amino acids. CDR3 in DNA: TGTGCCAGCAGCTTAGCGACAGATACGCAGTATTTT. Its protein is CASSLATDTQYF. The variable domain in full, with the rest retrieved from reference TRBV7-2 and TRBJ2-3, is GAGVSQSPSNKVTEKGKDVELRCDPISGHTALYWYRQSLGQGLEFLIYFQGNSAPDKSGLPSDRFSAERTGGSVSTLTIQRTQQEDSAVYLCASSLATDTQYFGPGTRLTVL.